These T cell receptor beta chains were read from a single sample in a study of blood T cell repertoires in COVID-19. The method was immunoSEQ multiplex PCR; TCRdb's version includes in-frame clones alone and lacks a portion of them. The sample carries tens of thousands of clones, around 90% recorded once. Sequenced: peripheral blood. Receptors originate from a man aged 50-60 years with active COVID-19. Each CDR3 is given with its conserved first and last residue. D genes are given only for firm matches. Size is omitted from some rows. Given values are once, few, many or a class for expanded clones.

v_gene	d_gene	j_gene	abundance	CDR3aa	CDR3nt
TRBV29-1	NA	TRBJ1-6	NA	CSVEEARSLHF	TGCAGCGTTGAAGAGGCACGGAGCCTCCACTTT
TRBV6-1	NA	TRBJ2-7	NA	CASSEGGRKGEQYF	TGTGCCAGCAGTGAAGGGGGCAGGAAAGGCGAGCAGTACTTC
TRBV25-1	NA	TRBJ1-1	NA	CASSEYALGEVSTEAFF	TGTGCCAGCAGTGAATATGCCCTCGGTGAGGTTTCGACTGAAGCTTTCTTT
TRBV7-9	NA	TRBJ2-7	NA	CASSLSGQGSYEQYF	TGTGCCAGCAGCTTGTCCGGACAAGGTTCCTACGAGCAGTACTTC
TRBV7-9	NA	TRBJ1-2	NA	CASSLLGGVGYTF	TGTGCCAGCAGCTTATTAGGGGGTGTTGGCTACACCTTC
TRBV20-1	TRBD1	TRBJ1-1	NA	CSASVRQGARSSEAFF	TGCAGTGCTAGTGTAAGACAGGGGGCGCGGAGCTCTGAAGCTTTCTTT
TRBV3-1/TRBV3-2	TRBD2	TRBJ2-3	once	CASSPRLAGHTDTQYF	TGTGCCAGCAGCCCCCGACTAGCGGGCCACACAGATACGCAGTATTTT
TRBV10-3	NA	TRBJ2-3	once	CAISESGGGGPGGTQYF	TGTGCCATCAGTGAGTCGGGCGGCGGGGGCCCGGGAGGTACGCAGTATTTT
TRBV7-9	TRBD1	TRBJ1-4	NA	CASSYRQGNEKLFF	TGTGCCAGCAGCTACAGACAGGGTAATGAAAAACTGTTTTTT
TRBV27	TRBD1	TRBJ1-6	NA	CASSPQGEVSYNSPLHF	TGTGCCAGCAGTCCCCAGGGGGAGGTCTCCTATAATTCACCCCTCCACTTT
TRBV25-1	NA	TRBJ1-2	NA	CASTQRGRFGYGYTF	TGTGCCAGCACCCAAAGAGGTAGATTCGGATATGGCTACACCTTC
TRBV30	NA	TRBJ2-2	NA	CAWRYGNTGELFF	TGTGCCTGGAGATACGGGAACACCGGGGAGCTGTTTTTT
TRBV29-1	NA	TRBJ1-4	NA	CSVGQESNEKLFF	TGCAGCGTTGGACAGGAATCAAATGAAAAACTGTTTTTT
TRBV30	NA	TRBJ1-2	NA	CAWKQANYGYTF	TGTGCCTGGAAACAGGCTAACTATGGCTACACCTTC
TRBV6-5	TRBD1	TRBJ1-4	NA	CASSYPGTGEEKLFF	TGTGCCAGCAGTTACCCCGGGACAGGGGAAGAAAAACTGTTTTTT
TRBV4-3	TRBD2	TRBJ2-5	once	CASSRTPPTSGGPGETQYF	TGCGCCAGCAGCCGTACGCCGCCGACTAGCGGGGGGCCGGGGGAGACCCAGTACTTC
TRBV18	NA	TRBJ1-1	once	CASSPNRDTEAFF	TGTGCCAGCTCTCCGAACAGGGACACTGAAGCTTTCTTT
TRBV12-3/TRBV12-4	NA	TRBJ1-2	NA	CASSLDFVGYTF	TGTGCCAGCAGTTTAGATTTCGTTGGCTACACCTTC
TRBV11-2	NA	TRBJ1-1	once	CASSVIINMNTEAFF	TGTGCCAGCAGCGTCATAATAAACATGAACACTGAAGCTTTCTTT
TRBV15	TRBD2	TRBJ2-1	once	CATSRDSGLAGSSYNEQFF	TGTGCCACCAGCAGAGATTCGGGACTAGCGGGGAGCTCCTACAATGAGCAGTTCTTC
TRBV27	NA	TRBJ1-4	NA	CASRETTNEKLFF	TGTGCCAGCAGGGAGACAACTAATGAAAAACTGTTTTTT
TRBV5-1	TRBD1	TRBJ1-4	few	CASSLAAGGNEKLFF	TGCGCCAGCAGCTTGGCTGCAGGGGGCAATGAAAAACTGTTTTTT
TRBV2	NA	TRBJ1-1	NA	CASSAAIEAFF	TGTGCCAGCAGCGCCGCGATTGAAGCTTTCTTT
TRBV13	NA	TRBJ2-3	few	CASSDKLGADTQYF	TGTGCCAGCAGCGACAAATTAGGGGCCGATACGCAGTATTTT
TRBV2	NA	TRBJ1-2	NA	CASSDVRDISYGYTF	TGTGCCAGCAGTGATGTGCGAGATATAAGCTATGGCTACACCTTC
TRBV3-1/TRBV3-2	TRBD1	TRBJ2-7	NA	CASSPDRGSYEQYF	TGTGCCAGCAGTCCGGACAGGGGGTCCTACGAGCAGTACTTC
TRBV2	TRBD2	TRBJ2-2	once	CASSEGRATGELFF	TGTGCCAGCAGTGAGGGGAGGGCGACCGGGGAGCTGTTTTTT
TRBV5-6	TRBD1	TRBJ1-2	NA	CASSLWDRGQGGYTF	TGTGCCAGCAGCTTGTGGGACAGGGGGCAGGGTGGCTACACCTTC
TRBV5-4	NA	TRBJ2-3	NA	CASSLSSTQYF	TGTGCCAGCAGCTTGTCGAGTACGCAGTATTTT
TRBV6-4	NA	TRBJ2-6	NA	CASSHTDSSGANVLTF	TGTGCCAGCAGTCATACAGACAGCTCTGGGGCCAACGTCCTGACTTTC
TRBV2	NA	TRBJ1-1	NA	CASSVPPVGAFF	TGTGCCAGCAGCGTCCCCCCGGTCGGAGCTTTCTTT
TRBV6-1	TRBD2	TRBJ2-7	medium-sized	CASSELAGSVYEQYF	TGTGCCAGCAGTGAATTAGCGGGGTCAGTTTACGAGCAGTACTTC
TRBV5-4	NA	TRBJ2-3	NA	CASSLFTDTQYF	TGTGCCAGCAGCCTCTTCACAGATACGCAGTATTTT
TRBV7-9	NA	TRBJ1-1	NA	CASSPDSYNTEAFF	TGTGCCAGCAGCCCAGACAGCTACAACACTGAAGCTTTCTTT
TRBV3-1/TRBV3-2	NA	TRBJ2-1	NA	CASSQGRAVSNEQFF	TGTGCCAGCAGCCAGGGCAGGGCCGTGTCCAATGAGCAGTTCTTC
TRBV2	NA	TRBJ1-5	NA	CASSGSGMGQPQHF	TGTGCCAGCAGTGGGTCAGGGATGGGTCAGCCCCAGCATTTT
TRBV29-1	TRBD1	TRBJ2-7	NA	CSATGAWEQYF	TGCAGCGCCACAGGGGCATGGGAGCAGTACTTC
TRBV5-8	TRBD1	TRBJ2-7	NA	CASSLEGRDRVYEQYF	TGTGCCAGCAGCTTGGAGGGAAGGGACAGGGTCTACGAGCAGTACTTC
TRBV3-1/TRBV3-2	TRBD1	TRBJ2-7	NA	CASSARDRTFYEQYF	TGTGCCAGCAGCGCCCGGGACAGGACTTTCTACGAGCAGTACTTC
TRBV5-1	NA	TRBJ2-7	NA	CASSFATGSYEQYF	TGCGCCAGCAGCTTCGCTACAGGGAGCTACGAGCAGTACTTC
TRBV7-2	NA	TRBJ2-7	NA	CASSVKGSSYEQYF	TGTGCCAGCAGTGTAAAGGGGTCCTCCTACGAGCAGTACTTC
TRBV28	NA	TRBJ2-2	NA	CASSFAGAVPGELFF	TGTGCCAGCAGTTTCGCGGGGGCCGTCCCCGGGGAGCTGTTTTTT
TRBV27	NA	TRBJ1-2	NA	CASGGRSYGYTF	TGTGCCAGCGGGGGGAGAAGCTATGGCTACACCTTC
TRBV6-5	NA	TRBJ1-6	once	CASSYSDKNNSPLHF	TGTGCCAGCAGTTACTCGGACAAAAATAATTCACCCCTCCACTTT
TRBV28	NA	TRBJ1-1	NA	CASSSPGGRSEAFF	TGTGCCAGCAGTTCCCCGGGGGGCCGGAGTGAAGCTTTCTTT
TRBV9	NA	TRBJ1-2	NA	CASSVAPRYGYTF	TGTGCCAGCAGCGTAGCTCCACGGTATGGCTACACCTTC
TRBV5-1	NA	TRBJ1-2	once	CASSLDSAGYGYTF	TGCGCCAGCAGCTTAGACTCCGCCGGCTATGGCTACACCTTC
TRBV5-1	TRBD1	TRBJ1-1	few	CASSLGQGILTEAFF	TGCGCCAGCAGCCTGGGACAGGGGATTTTGACTGAAGCTTTCTTT
TRBV7-2	TRBD1	TRBJ1-2	NA	CASSSSTGNYGYTF	TGTGCCAGCAGCTCTTCGACAGGGAACTATGGCTACACCTTC
TRBV2	NA	TRBJ1-5	NA	CASSAGNNQPQHF	TGTGCCAGCAGTGCAGGGAACAATCAGCCCCAGCATTTT
TRBV6-5	NA	TRBJ1-3	NA	CASSYSLSSGNTIYF	TGTGCCAGCAGTTACTCGCTGAGCTCTGGAAACACCATATATTTT
TRBV6-4	TRBD1	TRBJ2-1	once	CATTGEIWGDEQFF	TGTGCCACGACAGGGGAGATATGGGGCGATGAGCAGTTCTTC
TRBV5-1	NA	TRBJ2-2	few	CASSLGGLNTGELFF	TGCGCCAGCTCCCTCGGGGGGCTAAACACCGGGGAGCTGTTTTTT
TRBV6-6	NA	TRBJ1-6	NA	CASSYRTGNLHF	TGTGCCAGCAGTTACCGGACCGGGAACCTCCACTTT
TRBV3-1/TRBV3-2	NA	TRBJ2-1	NA	CASSQDRPRGTGNEQFF	TGTGCCAGCAGCCAAGACCGTCCCAGGGGAACGGGAAATGAGCAGTTCTTC
TRBV6-5	NA	TRBJ2-5	NA	CASSPPGAQETQYF	TGTGCCAGCAGTCCCCCAGGGGCCCAAGAGACCCAGTACTTC